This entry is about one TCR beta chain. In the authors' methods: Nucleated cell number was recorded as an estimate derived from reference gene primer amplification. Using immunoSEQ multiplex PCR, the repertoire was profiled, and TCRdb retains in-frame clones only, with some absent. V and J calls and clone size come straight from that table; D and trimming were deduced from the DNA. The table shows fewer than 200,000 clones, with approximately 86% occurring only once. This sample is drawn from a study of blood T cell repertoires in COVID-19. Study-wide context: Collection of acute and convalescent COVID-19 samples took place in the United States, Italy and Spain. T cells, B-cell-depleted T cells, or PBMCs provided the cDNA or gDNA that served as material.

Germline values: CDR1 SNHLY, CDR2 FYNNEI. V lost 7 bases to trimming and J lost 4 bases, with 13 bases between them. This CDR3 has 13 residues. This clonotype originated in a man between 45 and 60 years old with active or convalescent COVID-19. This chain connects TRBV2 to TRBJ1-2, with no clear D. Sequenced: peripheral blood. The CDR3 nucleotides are TGTGCCAGCAAGGTACAGTTACCCTATGGCTACACCTTC. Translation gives CASKVQLPYGYTF.